This TCR beta chain derives from a study of blood T cells in healthy people across ages. V lost 1 base and J lost 0, with 7 bases in between. Germline lookup yields CDR1 DFQATT and CDR2 SNEGSKA (reference sequence). The CDR3 is made up of 14 amino acids. Study outcomes and limitations: It was not possible, with unsorted PBMCs, to conclusively compare naive and antigen-experienced cells. Donor CMV status, an unknown factor, possibly confounded changes in expanded clonotypes.

As regards this clonotype: Its target is unknown.

The authors ran a second PCR of about 6 to 11 cycles using a sample-barcoded 5' primer and a J-beta primer mix. TCRdb fed the 5' RACE reads into MiXCR, producing one record per CDR3 protein. The table shows hundreds of thousands of distinct CDR3 sequences, with 20% to 25% occurring only once. Healthy individuals of Caucasian origin from Russia, aged about 6 to 100, served as donors. The data also belong to a second study, concerning T cells of mothers and their children. Turning to that study: All donors were healthy and Caucasian; they were three mothers and their six children.

Sequencing used blood. J is TRBJ2-1 and V is TRBV20-1; the D gene is possibly TRBD2 (5 bases). The receptor was isolated from a boy aged 5-17 years in good health. Here the CDR3 reads CSARAGSSYNEQFF. CDR3 coding DNA: TGCAGTGCTAGAGCGGGGAGCTCCTACAATGAGCAGTTCTTC.